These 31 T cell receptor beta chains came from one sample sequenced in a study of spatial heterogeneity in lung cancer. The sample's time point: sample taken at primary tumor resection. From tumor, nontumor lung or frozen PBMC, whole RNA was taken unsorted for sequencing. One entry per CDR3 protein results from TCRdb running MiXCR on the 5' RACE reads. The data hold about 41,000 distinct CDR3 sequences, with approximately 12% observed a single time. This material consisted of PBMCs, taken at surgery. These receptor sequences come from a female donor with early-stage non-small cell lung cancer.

The CDR3: CASSFRQRGGVDEQYF. CDR3 DNA sequence: TGTGCCAGCAGTTTTCGACAGCGGGGGGGCGTGGACGAGCAGTACTTC. The V call is TRBV27, the J call TRBJ2-7, with TRBD2 matching over 10 bases. Trimming took 3 bases from V and 5 from J; bases not matched to a gene: 10. There are 16 residues in the CDR3. Germline values: CDR1 MNHEY, CDR2 SMNVEV (reference sequence).

The CDR3, as DNA: TGTGCCAGCAGCGTGACTAGCGGGGGGGCCTCACTCTACAATGAGCAGTTCTTC. Translating gives CASSVTSGGASLYNEQFF. The chain links TRBV5-5 to TRBJ2-1; 14 nucleotides line up with TRBD2. CDR3 length: 18 amino acids. Germline lookup yields CDR1 SGHKS and CDR2 YYEKEE (reference sequence). V shed 4 bases and J 3 bases; nucleotides not matched to a gene: 9.

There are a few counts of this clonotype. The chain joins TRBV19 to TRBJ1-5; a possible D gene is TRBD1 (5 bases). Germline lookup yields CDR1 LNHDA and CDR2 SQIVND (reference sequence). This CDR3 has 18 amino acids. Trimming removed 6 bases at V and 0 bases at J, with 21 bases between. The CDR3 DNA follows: TGTGCCAGTAGCCCCACCAGGGCCACCATATATAGCAATCAGCCCCAGCATTTT. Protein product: CASSPTRATIYSNQPQHF. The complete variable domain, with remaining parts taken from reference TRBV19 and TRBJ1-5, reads DGGITQSPKYLFRKEGQNVTLSCEQNLNHDAMYWYRQDPGQGLRLIYYSQIVNDFQKGDIAEGYSVSREKKESFPLTVTSAQKNPTAFYLCASSPTRATIYSNQPQHFGDGTRLSIL.

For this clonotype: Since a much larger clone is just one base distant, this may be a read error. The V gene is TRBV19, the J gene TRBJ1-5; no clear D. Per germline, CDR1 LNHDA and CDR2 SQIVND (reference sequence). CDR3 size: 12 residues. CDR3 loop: CASNPLGQPQQF. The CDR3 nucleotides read TGTGCCAGTAACCCCCTCGGTCAGCCCCAGCAGTTT.

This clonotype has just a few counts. As DNA, the CDR3 is TGTGCCAGCAGCCAGACGACAGGGGCACGCACTGAAGCTTTCTTT. This encodes CASSQTTGARTEAFF. The rearrangement joins TRBV7-2 to TRBJ1-1; 8 positions match TRBD1. V was pared by 5 bases and J by 4 bases, with 9 bases of the junction left unmatched. The CDR3 spans 15 residues. Looked up from germline, CDR1 is SGHTA and CDR2 is FQGNSA.

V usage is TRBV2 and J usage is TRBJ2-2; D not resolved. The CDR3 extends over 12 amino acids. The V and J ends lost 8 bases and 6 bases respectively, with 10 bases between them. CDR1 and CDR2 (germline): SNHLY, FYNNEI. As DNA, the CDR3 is TGTGCCAGCCTAGGGTGGGCCGGGGAGCTGTTTTTT. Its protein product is CASLGWAGELFF. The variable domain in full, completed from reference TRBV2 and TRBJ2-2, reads EPEVTQTPSHQVTQMGQEVILRCVPISNHLYFYWYRQILGQKVEFLVSFYNNEISEKSEIFDDQFSVERPDGSNFTLKIRSTKLEDSAMYFCASLGWAGELFFGEGSRLTVL.

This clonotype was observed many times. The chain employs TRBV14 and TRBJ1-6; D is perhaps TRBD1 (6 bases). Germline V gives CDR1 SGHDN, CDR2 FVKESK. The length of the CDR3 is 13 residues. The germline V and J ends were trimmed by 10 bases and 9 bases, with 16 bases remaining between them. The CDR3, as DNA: TGTGCCACCAGACCCTCAGGGGTTTCACCCCTCCACTTT. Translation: CATRPSGVSPLHF. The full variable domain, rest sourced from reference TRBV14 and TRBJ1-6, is EAGVTQFPSHSVIEKGQTVTLRCDPISGHDNLYWYRRVMGKEIKFLLHFVKESKQDESGMPNNRFLAERTGGTYSTLKVQPAELEDSGVYFCATRPSGVSPLHFGNGTRLTVT.

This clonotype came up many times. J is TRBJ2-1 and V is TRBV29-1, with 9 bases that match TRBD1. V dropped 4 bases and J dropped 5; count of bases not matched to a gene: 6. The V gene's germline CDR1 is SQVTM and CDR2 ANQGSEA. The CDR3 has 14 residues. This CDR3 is CSVVTGGRDNEQFF. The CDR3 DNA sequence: TGCAGCGTTGTGACAGGGGGTCGGGACAATGAGCAGTTCTTC.

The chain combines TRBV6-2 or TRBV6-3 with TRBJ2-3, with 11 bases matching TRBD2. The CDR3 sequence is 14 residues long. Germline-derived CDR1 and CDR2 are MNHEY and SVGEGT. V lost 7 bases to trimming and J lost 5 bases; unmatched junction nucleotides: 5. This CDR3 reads CASNGLAGRDTQYF. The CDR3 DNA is TGTGCCAGCAACGGACTAGCGGGTAGAGATACGCAGTATTTT.

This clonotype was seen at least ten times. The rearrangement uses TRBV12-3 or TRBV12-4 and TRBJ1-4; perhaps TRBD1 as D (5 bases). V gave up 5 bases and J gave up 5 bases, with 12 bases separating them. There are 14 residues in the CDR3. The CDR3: CASSLHGGNEKLFF. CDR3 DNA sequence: TGTGCCAGCAGTCTGCACGGGGGAAATGAAAAACTGTTTTTT.

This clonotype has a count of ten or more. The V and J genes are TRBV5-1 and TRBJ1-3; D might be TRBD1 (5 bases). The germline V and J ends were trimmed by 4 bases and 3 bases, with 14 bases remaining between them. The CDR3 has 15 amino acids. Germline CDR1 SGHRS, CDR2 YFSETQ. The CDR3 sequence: CASSTDSPSGNTIYF. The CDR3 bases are TGCGCCAGCAGCACCGACAGTCCCAGTGGAAACACCATATATTTT.

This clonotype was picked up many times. The DNA of the CDR3 is TGCAGCGTTGCTGGTACCGGGACGGGGAACACTGAAGCTTTCTTT. It encodes CSVAGTGTGNTEAFF. V gene TRBV29-1 combines with J gene TRBJ1-1, with D maybe TRBD1 (5 bases). CDR1 SQVTM and CDR2 ANQGSEA come from the germline V gene. Deletions cut 4 bases from V and 1 base from J, with 16 bases between. The CDR3 contains 15 residues.

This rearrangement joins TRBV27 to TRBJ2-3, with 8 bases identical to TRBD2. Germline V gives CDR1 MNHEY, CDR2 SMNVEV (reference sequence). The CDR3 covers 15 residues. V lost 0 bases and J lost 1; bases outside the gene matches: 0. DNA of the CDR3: TGTGCCAGCAGTTTATCGACTAGCGGCACAGATACGCAGTATTTT. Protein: CASSLSTSGTDTQYF.

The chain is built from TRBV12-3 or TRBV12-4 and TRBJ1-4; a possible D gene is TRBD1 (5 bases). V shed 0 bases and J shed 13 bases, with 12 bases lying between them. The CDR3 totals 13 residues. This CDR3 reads CASSLAGVEVLFF. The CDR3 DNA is TGTGCCAGCAGTTTAGCAGGGGTAGAAGTACTGTTTTTT.

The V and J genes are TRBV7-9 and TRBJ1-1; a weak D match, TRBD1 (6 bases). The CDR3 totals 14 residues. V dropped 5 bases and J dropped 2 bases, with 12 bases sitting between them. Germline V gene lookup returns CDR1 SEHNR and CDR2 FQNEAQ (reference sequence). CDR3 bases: TGTGCCAGCAGCCCGACGGACAGCAACACTGAAGCTTTCTTT. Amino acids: CASSPTDSNTEAFF.

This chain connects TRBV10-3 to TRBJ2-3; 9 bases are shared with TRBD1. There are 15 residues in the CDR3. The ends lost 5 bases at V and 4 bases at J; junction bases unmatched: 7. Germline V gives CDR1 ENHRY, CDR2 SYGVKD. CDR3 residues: CAISLTGGRADTQYF. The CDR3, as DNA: TGTGCCATCAGTCTTACAGGGGGCCGCGCAGATACGCAGTATTTT.

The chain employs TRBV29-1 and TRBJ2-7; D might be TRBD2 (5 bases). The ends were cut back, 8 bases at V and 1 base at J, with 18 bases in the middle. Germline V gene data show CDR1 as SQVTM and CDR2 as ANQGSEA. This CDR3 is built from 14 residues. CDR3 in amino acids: CSIQRTGSSYEQYF. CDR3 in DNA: TGCAGCATCCAGCGGACGGGGAGTTCCTACGAGCAGTACTTC.

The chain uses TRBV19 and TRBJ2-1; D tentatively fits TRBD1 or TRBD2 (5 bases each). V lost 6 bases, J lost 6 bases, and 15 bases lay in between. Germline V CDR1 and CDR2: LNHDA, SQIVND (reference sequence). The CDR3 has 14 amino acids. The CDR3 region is CASRPRPGANEQFF. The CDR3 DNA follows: TGTGCCAGTAGGCCAAGACCCGGGGCCAATGAGCAGTTCTTC.

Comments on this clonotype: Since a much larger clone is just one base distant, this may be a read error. CDR3 loop: CASSQDPRNSEAFF. Here the CDR3 DNA reads TGTGCCAGCAGCCAAGATCCCAGGAACTCTGAAGCTTTCTTT. V usage is TRBV3-1 and J usage is TRBJ1-1, with unresolved D. Germline V gene data show CDR1 as LGHDT and CDR2 as YNNKEL (reference sequence). The CDR3 contains 14 residues.

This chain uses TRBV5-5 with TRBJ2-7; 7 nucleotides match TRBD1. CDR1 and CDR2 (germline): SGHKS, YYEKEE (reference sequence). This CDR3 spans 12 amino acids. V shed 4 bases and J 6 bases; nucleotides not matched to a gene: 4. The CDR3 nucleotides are TGTGCCAGCAGCCAACAGGGGTTCGAGCAGTACTTC. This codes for CASSQQGFEQYF.

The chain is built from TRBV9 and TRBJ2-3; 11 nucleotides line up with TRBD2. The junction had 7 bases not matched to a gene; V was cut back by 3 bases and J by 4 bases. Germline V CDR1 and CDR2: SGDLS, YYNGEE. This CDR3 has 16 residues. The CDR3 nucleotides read TGTGCCAGCAGCGCCGCTAGCGGGGGGAAGGCAGATACGCAGTATTTT. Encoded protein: CASSAASGGKADTQYF.

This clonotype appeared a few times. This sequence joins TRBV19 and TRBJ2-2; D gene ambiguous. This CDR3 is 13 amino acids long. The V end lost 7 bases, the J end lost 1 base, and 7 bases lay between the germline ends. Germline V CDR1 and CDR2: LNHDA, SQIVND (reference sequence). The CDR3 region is CASTQRNTGELFF. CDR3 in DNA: TGTGCCAGTACCCAGCGGAACACCGGGGAGCTGTTTTTT. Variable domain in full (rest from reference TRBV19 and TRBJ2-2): DGGITQSPKYLFRKEGQNVTLSCEQNLNHDAMYWYRQDPGQGLRLIYYSQIVNDFQKGDIAEGYSVSREKKESFPLTVTSAQKNPTAFYLCASTQRNTGELFFGEGSRLTVL.

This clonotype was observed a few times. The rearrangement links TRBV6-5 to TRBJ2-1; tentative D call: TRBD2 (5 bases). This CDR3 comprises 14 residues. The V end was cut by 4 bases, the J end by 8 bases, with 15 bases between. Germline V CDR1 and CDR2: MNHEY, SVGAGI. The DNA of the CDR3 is TGTGCCAGCAGTTCCGGACCTACGAGGGATGAGCAGTTCTTC. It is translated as CASSSGPTRDEQFF.

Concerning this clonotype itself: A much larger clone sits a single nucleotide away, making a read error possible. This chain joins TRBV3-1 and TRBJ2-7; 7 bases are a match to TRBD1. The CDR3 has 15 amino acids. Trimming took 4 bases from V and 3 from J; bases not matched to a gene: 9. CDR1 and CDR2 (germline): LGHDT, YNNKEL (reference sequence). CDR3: CASSRNLGQRYEQYF. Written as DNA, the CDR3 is TGTGCCAGCAGCCGAAATTTGGGACAGCGCTACGAGCAGTACTTC.

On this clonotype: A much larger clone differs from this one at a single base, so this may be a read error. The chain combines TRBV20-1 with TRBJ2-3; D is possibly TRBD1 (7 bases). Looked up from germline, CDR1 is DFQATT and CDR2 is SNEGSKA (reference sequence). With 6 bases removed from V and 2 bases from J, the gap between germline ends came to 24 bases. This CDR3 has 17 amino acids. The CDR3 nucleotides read TGCAGTGCCGCCTGGTCGACGGTGGAGGGGGCCACAGATACGCAGTATTTT. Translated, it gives CSAAWSTVEGATDTQYF.

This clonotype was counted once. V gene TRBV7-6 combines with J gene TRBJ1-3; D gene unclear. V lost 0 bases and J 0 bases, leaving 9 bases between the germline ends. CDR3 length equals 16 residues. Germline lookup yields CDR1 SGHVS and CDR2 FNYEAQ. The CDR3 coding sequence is TGTGCCAGCAGCTTAGCGGTGGGAAGCTCTGGAAACACCATATATTTT. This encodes CASSLAVGSSGNTIYF.

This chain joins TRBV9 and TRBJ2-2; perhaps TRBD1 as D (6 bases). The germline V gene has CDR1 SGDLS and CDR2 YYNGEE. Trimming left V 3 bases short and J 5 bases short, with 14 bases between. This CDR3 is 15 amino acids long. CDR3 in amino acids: CASSATTGRTGELFF. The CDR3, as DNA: TGTGCCAGCAGCGCGACGACAGGCAGGACCGGGGAGCTGTTTTTT. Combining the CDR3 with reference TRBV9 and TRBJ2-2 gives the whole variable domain DSGVTQTPKHLITATGQRVTLRCSPRSGDLSVYWYQQSLDQGLQFLIQYYNGEERAKGNILERFSAQQFPDLHSELNLSSLELGDSALYFCASSATTGRTGELFFGEGSRLTVL.

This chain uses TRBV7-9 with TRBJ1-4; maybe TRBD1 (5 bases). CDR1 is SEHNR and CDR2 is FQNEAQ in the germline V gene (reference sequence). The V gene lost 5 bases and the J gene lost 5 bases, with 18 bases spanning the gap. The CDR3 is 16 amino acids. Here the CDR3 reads CASSVNAGTVNEKLFF. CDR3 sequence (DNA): TGTGCCAGCAGCGTGAACGCCGGGACGGTGAATGAAAAACTGTTTTTT.

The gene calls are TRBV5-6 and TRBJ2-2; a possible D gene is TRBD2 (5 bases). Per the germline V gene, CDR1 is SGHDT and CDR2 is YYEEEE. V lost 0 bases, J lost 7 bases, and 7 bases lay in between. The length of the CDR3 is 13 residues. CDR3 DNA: TGTGCCAGCAGCTTGGCACGGGGCGGGGAGCTGTTTTTT. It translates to CASSLARGGELFF.

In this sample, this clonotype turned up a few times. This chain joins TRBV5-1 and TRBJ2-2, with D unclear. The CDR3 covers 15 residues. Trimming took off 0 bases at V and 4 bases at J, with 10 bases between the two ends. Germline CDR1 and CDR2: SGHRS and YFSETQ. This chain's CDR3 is CASSLEGSFTGELFF. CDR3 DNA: TGCGCCAGCAGCTTGGAAGGTTCATTCACCGGGGAGCTGTTTTTT.

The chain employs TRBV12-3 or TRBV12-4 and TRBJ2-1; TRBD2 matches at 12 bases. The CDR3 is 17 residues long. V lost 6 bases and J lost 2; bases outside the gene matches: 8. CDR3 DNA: TGTGCCAGCAGCCCCTCTAGCGGGGGGGTACCCTACAATGAGCAGTTCTTC. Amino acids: CASSPSSGGVPYNEQFF.